The clone carrying this TCR beta chain was detected only a few times. Its specificity is unknown. Germline V gene lookup returns CDR1 KGHSH and CDR2 LQKENI. The CDR3 is 15 amino acids. This sample is drawn from a study of blood T cells in healthy people across ages. Study results and limitations: Aged donors had fewer naive CD4+ cells and lower diversity than long-lived donors.

A second PCR of 7 to 11 cycles used a sample-barcoded 5' primer and a J-beta primer mix. One entry per CDR3 protein results from TCRdb running MiXCR on the 5' RACE reads. Altogether hundreds of thousands of distinct CDR3 sequences are present, around 24% being singletons, with the ten largest covering approximately 10%. In addition, the sample was reused for a study of T cells of mothers and their children.

The sequence derives from a boy younger than 18 in good health. The sample consisted of blood. The chain joins TRBV18 to TRBJ2-5; 11 bases align to TRBD1. The DNA matches TRBJ2-7 better at its end, which makes the J call doubtful. The CDR3 sequence: CASSPGTGGRDEQYF. The CDR3, as DNA: TGTGCCAGCTCACCGGGGACAGGGGGTCGAGACGAGCAGTACTTC.